This TCR beta chain was identified in a study of identical twins. Per the germline V gene, CDR1 is SNHLY and CDR2 is FYNNEI. The CDR3 consists of 11 residues. The V end lost 10 bases, the J end lost 12 bases, and 19 bases lay between the germline ends. TCRdb reprocessed the 5' RACE reads via MiXCR and lists one record per CDR3 protein. The repertoire holds hundreds of thousands of distinct CDR3 sequences, 9% to 15% seen once, with 7.2% in the top ten. Study-level results: Surplus twin overlap in beta out-of-frame sequences was less pronounced. The abundant beta clonotypes from cord blood had fewer insertions, and memory repertoires had none of this.

This clonotype was detected only a few times. Its antigen is unidentified. The sample was also linked to a second study, of yellow fever vaccine responses in identical twins.

The V and J genes are TRBV2 and TRBJ2-7; either TRBD1 or TRBD2 may supply D (5 bases each). This sequence was found in a woman younger than 30 in good health. The source material was CD8+ T cells sorted from blood. CDR3 bases: TGTGCCAACAACTTGGGGGACGGCCGGTACTTC. Its protein product is CANNLGDGRYF. The full variable domain, its missing parts supplied by reference TRBV2 and TRBJ2-7, is EPEVTQTPSHQVTQMGQEVILRCVPISNHLYFYWYRQILGQKVEFLVSFYNNEISEKSEIFDDQFSVERPDGSNFTLKIRSTKLEDSAMYFCANNLGDGRYFGPGTRLTVT.